A selection of T cell receptor beta chains follows, all from one sample in a study of Ad26.COV2.S vaccination and SARS-CoV-2 variants. Produced via immunoSEQ multiplex PCR; TCRdb's table is partial and in-frame only. The repertoire includes 350,000 to 400,000 clones, about 85% of them detected once, and around 3.4% sits in the top ten. Sequenced material: peripheral blood, taken in a trial of Ad26.COV2.S vaccine versus placebo. The receptors were gathered from a person between 18 and 60 years old who received the Ad26.COV2.S COVID-19 vaccine or a placebo. The CDR3 runs from the conserved cysteine through the conserved F or W. D genes are given only for firm matches. The size entry is marked missing in some rows and otherwise reads once, few, many or a size class.

>NA|TRBJ1-2|once|TRBV5-6
CASSFLSGLYGYTF
TGTGCCAGCAGCTTCCTCTCAGGCCTCTATGGCTACACCTTC
>NA|TRBJ2-2|NA|TRBV6-6
CASSYIGRELFF
TGTGCCAGCAGTTACATTGGTCGGGAGCTGTTTTTT
>NA|TRBJ1-5|once|TRBV2
CASGLGAQPQHF
TGTGCCAGCGGACTTGGTGCTCAGCCCCAGCATTTT
>NA|TRBJ1-2|NA|TRBV12-5
CASGLVEGAEGYGYTF
TGTGCTAGTGGTTTGGTCGAAGGGGCGGAGGGATATGGCTACACCTTC
>TRBD1|TRBJ2-5|NA|TRBV11-2
CASSEGQGQETQYF
TGTGCCAGCAGCGAAGGACAGGGTCAAGAGACCCAGTACTTC
>NA|TRBJ2-3|NA|TRBV4-3
CASSQEEVTDTQYF
TGCGCCAGCAGCCAAGAGGAGGTCACAGATACGCAGTATTTT
>NA|TRBJ2-3|NA|TRBV21-1
CASSKALAGGRTDTQYF
TGTGCCAGCAGCAAAGCGCTAGCGGGGGGGCGCACAGATACGCAGTATTTT
>TRBD1|TRBJ1-1|once|TRBV5-4
CASSLDRGNTEAFF
TGTGCCAGCAGTTTGGACAGGGGGAACACTGAAGCTTTCTTT
>NA|TRBJ1-5|NA|TRBV18
CASSPGALRETYSNQPQHF
TGTGCCAGCTCACCAGGGGCTCTCCGGGAAACATATAGCAATCAGCCCCAGCATTTT
>NA|TRBJ1-1|few|TRBV2
CASRNTGFTEAFF
TGTGCCAGCAGGAATACAGGGTTCACTGAAGCTTTCTTT
>NA|TRBJ1-4|NA|TRBV6-5
CASSWGINEKLFF
TGTGCCAGCAGTTGGGGCATTAATGAAAAACTGTTTTTT
>NA|TRBJ2-1|NA|TRBV7-9
CASSFGGEQFF
TGTGCCAGCAGCTTCGGGGGTGAGCAGTTCTTC
>NA|TRBJ2-7|NA|TRBV3-1/TRBV3-2
CASSQDIEAGQGEQYF
TGTGCCAGCAGCCAAGATATCGAGGCAGGGCAGGGAGAGCAGTACTTC
>TRBD1|TRBJ2-2|NA|TRBV5-1
CASSRPDNRGGELFF
TGCGCCAGCAGCCGCCCGGACAACAGGGGCGGGGAGCTGTTTTTT
>NA|TRBJ1-3|once|TRBV13
CASSLGWGSSGNTIYF
TGTGCCAGCAGCTTAGGGTGGGGGAGCTCTGGAAACACCATATATTTT
>TRBD2|TRBJ2-1|NA|TRBV9
CASSVGSSGVRNEQFF
TGTGCCAGCAGCGTAGGATCTAGCGGGGTTCGCAATGAGCAGTTCTTC
>TRBD2|TRBJ2-7|NA|TRBV5-1
CASSLELSGGAEGYEQYF
TGCGCCAGCAGCTTGGAACTTAGCGGGGGGGCCGAAGGCTACGAGCAGTACTTC
>TRBD1|TRBJ1-2|NA|TRBV19
CASRRSGGAYGYTF
TGTGCCAGTAGGAGGTCAGGGGGCGCTTACGGCTACACCTTC
>TRBD1|TRBJ1-4|NA|TRBV18
CASSLDRENEKLFF
TGTGCCAGCTCACTAGACAGGGAGAATGAAAAACTGTTTTTT
>NA|TRBJ2-3|NA|TRBV19
CASSLGPKDTQYF
TGTGCCAGTAGTCTCGGACCGAAAGATACGCAGTATTTT
>NA|TRBJ1-5|NA|TRBV9
CASLSRPGSNQPQHF
TGTGCCAGCCTTAGTCGCCCTGGGAGCAATCAGCCCCAGCATTTT
>TRBD1|TRBJ1-6|NA|TRBV30
CAWRGQDNSPLHF
TGTGCCTGGAGGGGACAGGATAATTCACCCCTCCACTTT
>TRBD1|TRBJ1-6|NA|TRBV4-1
CASSPLQQGDNSPLHF
TGCGCCAGCAGCCCATTACAACAGGGGGACAATTCACCCCTCCACTTT
>NA|TRBJ1-2|NA|TRBV4-1
CASSQESGANYGYTF
TGCGCCAGCAGCCAAGAATCAGGTGCTAACTATGGCTACACCTTC
>NA|TRBJ2-3|NA|TRBV3-1/TRBV3-2
CASSHDTDTQYF
TGTGCCAGCAGCCATGACACAGATACGCAGTATTTT
>NA|TRBJ1-5|few|TRBV6-2/TRBV6-3
CASSYSGVSNQPQHF
TGTGCCAGCAGTTACTCGGGAGTTAGCAATCAGCCCCAGCATTTT
>TRBD1|TRBJ1-6|few|TRBV19
CASSIVEGQGINSPLHF
TGTGCCAGTAGTATTGTCGAGGGACAGGGTATCAATTCACCCCTCCACTTT
>NA|TRBJ2-1|NA|TRBV7-9
CASSLDISKFF
TGTGCCAGCAGCCTCGACATAAGCAAGTTCTTC
>TRBD1|TRBJ1-2|NA|TRBV28
CASSTYRGFGYTF
TGTGCCAGCAGTACCTACAGGGGGTTTGGCTACACCTTC
>NA|TRBJ2-1|few|TRBV3-1/TRBV3-2
CASSQDQGDEQFF
TGTGCCAGCAGCCAAGATCAGGGAGATGAGCAGTTCTTC
>NA|TRBJ1-1|NA|TRBV3-1/TRBV3-2
CASSQDIDSWTEAFF
TGTGCCAGCAGCCAAGATATTGATTCGTGGACTGAAGCTTTCTTT
>TRBD1|TRBJ2-1|NA|TRBV5-5
CASSFGAIRQGPYNEQFF
TGTGCCAGCAGCTTTGGCGCTATAAGACAGGGACCCTACAATGAGCAGTTCTTC
>NA|TRBJ1-4|once|TRBV7-9
CASSLGGWSSTNEKLFF
TGTGCCAGCAGCTTAGGGGGTTGGAGCTCAACTAATGAAAAACTGTTTTTT
>NA|TRBJ1-3|NA|TRBV4-1
CASSQVGRSGGNTIYF
TGCGCCAGCAGCCAAGTAGGGCGGTCTGGGGGAAACACCATATATTTT
>TRBD1|TRBJ1-1|NA|TRBV14
CASSLQGKAFF
TGTGCCAGCAGCCTACAGGGGAAAGCTTTCTTT
>NA|TRBJ1-1|few|TRBV21-1
CASSKRYGEGRNTEAFF
TGTGCCAGCAGCAAACGGTACGGGGAGGGGAGGAACACTGAAGCTTTCTTT
>NA|TRBJ2-5|NA|TRBV15
CATSSFRSLGETQYF
TGTGCCACCAGCAGTTTCCGCAGCCTGGGAGAGACCCAGTACTTC